Listed below are T cell receptor beta chains from one sample, sequenced in a study of Graves' ophthalmopathy and Graves' hyperthyroidism. TCRdb called the multiplex PCR reads again in MiXCR, with one record for every CDR3 protein. The sample has about 480,000 distinct CDR3 sequences; 13% to 15% are singletons. The material sequenced was blood. The source is a woman in her thirties with Graves' ophthalmopathy. The CDR3 runs from the conserved cysteine through the conserved F or W.

v_call	j_call	cdr3_aa
TRBV20-1	TRBJ2-5	CSARAGRGRSFLETQYF
TRBV6-1	TRBJ1-5	CASSVKGWDSNQPQHF
TRBV27	TRBJ1-5	CASSLRTNSNQPQHF
TRBV2	TRBJ2-7	CASRGPSYEQYF
TRBV12-3/TRBV12-4	TRBJ1-2	CASSLVVRVNYGYTF
TRBV18	TRBJ1-1	CASSPLPMGDTEAFF
TRBV14	TRBJ2-7	CASSPLDGYEQYF
TRBV19	TRBJ1-5	CATGDRDQPQHF
TRBV5-1	TRBJ1-1	CASSFPTGGNTEAFF
TRBV4-1	TRBJ2-2	CASSHLSGRDTGELFF
TRBV5-1	TRBJ1-6	CASSYESYNSPLHF
TRBV5-6	TRBJ1-2	CASSLYQSYGYTF
TRBV20-1	TRBJ1-5	CSARGQVEENQPQHF
TRBV7-6	TRBJ2-7	CASSLDDVEYF
TRBV6-1	TRBJ2-5	CACRRGQGAETQYF
TRBV6-4	TRBJ2-3	CASRRQGLSADTQYF
TRBV7-9	TRBJ1-2	CASSRDLYGYTF
TRBV7-6	TRBJ2-5	CASSLDERQTQYF
TRBV12-5	TRBJ2-5	CASGPPRPQYF
TRBV11-2	TRBJ1-1	CASSSSGHRLYTEAFF
TRBV15	TRBJ2-4	CATGWATKGNIKYF
TRBV28	TRBJ2-2	CASRRTPTGSGELFF
TRBV5-1	TRBJ2-2	CASSLRTSGSRGELFF
TRBV11-3	TRBJ2-5	CASSLGTNYQETQYF
TRBV28	TRBJ1-5	CASFERGQPQHF
TRBV4-1	TRBJ2-2	CASSQGTATRPGELFF
TRBV6-1	TRBJ2-3	CASRGIDTQYF
TRBV20-1	TRBJ2-7	CSATPAESYEQYF
TRBV27	TRBJ2-7	CASSSGDSYEQYF
TRBV12-3/TRBV12-4	TRBJ2-2	CASSPGGPNTGELFF
TRBV12-3/TRBV12-4	TRBJ1-2	CASSLGPWATGNYGYTF
TRBV6-2/TRBV6-3	TRBJ2-7	CASSLYPDRTGEQYF
TRBV28	TRBJ1-5	CASSLWQGTGKYSNQPQHF
TRBV5-6	TRBJ2-5	CASSLAPGTGKTQYF
TRBV5-1	TRBJ1-5	CASQTEPNEGPQHF
TRBV27	TRBJ1-5	CASSSPGVAQHF
TRBV4-1	TRBJ1-5	CASSQVSGIGNQPQHF
TRBV6-1	TRBJ1-2	CASRSPGTGHYGYTF
TRBV28	TRBJ1-2	CASSLSAGSVIGYTF
TRBV6-5	TRBJ1-3	CASSYTSGTEPNTIYF
TRBV15	TRBJ1-2	CATSGETGPNYGYTF
TRBV30	TRBJ1-2	CAWSVSREDGYTF
TRBV28	TRBJ2-5	CASSWGSQETQYF
TRBV12-3/TRBV12-4	TRBJ2-7	CASSLTGRHSSYEQYF
TRBV12-3/TRBV12-4	TRBJ1-2	CASSEQGRDGYTF
TRBV30	TRBJ1-2	CASRPNYGYTF
TRBV28	TRBJ2-4	CASSLPGENIQYF
TRBV28	TRBJ2-5	CASIQGDYQETQYF
TRBV30	TRBJ2-7	CAWSPGTNYEQYF
TRBV6-1	TRBJ1-5	CASSRTGGANQPQHF
TRBV12-3/TRBV12-4	TRBJ1-2	CASSFNPGNPSGYTF
TRBV6-2/TRBV6-3	TRBJ2-5	CASSYARQGREETQYF
TRBV6-2/TRBV6-3	TRBJ2-2	CASSPDRSSAPNTGELFF
TRBV20-1	TRBJ1-5	CSALDRDRGNQPQHF